This T cell receptor (beta chain) was obtained from a study of T cell responses to AZD1222 COVID-19 vaccine. Data came from immunoSEQ multiplex PCR; TCRdb stores just in-frame clones and leaves some out. The sample has under 130,000 clones; more than 75% are singletons. Per germline, CDR1 SGHDT and CDR2 YYEEEE. The CDR3 is 18 amino acids. Unmatched junction bases numbered 5, after V lost 4 bases and J lost 0 bases. The clonotype originates from an adult in good health. The sequencing here drew on peripheral blood, taken on day 0 of AZD1222 vaccination. The genes are TRBV5-6 and TRBJ1-6, with 12 bases aligning to TRBD1. For the CDR3, the DNA is TGTGCCAGCAGCCGGGACAGGGGGCATGACTCCTATAATTCACCCCTCCACTTT. Translation gives CASSRDRGHDSYNSPLHF.